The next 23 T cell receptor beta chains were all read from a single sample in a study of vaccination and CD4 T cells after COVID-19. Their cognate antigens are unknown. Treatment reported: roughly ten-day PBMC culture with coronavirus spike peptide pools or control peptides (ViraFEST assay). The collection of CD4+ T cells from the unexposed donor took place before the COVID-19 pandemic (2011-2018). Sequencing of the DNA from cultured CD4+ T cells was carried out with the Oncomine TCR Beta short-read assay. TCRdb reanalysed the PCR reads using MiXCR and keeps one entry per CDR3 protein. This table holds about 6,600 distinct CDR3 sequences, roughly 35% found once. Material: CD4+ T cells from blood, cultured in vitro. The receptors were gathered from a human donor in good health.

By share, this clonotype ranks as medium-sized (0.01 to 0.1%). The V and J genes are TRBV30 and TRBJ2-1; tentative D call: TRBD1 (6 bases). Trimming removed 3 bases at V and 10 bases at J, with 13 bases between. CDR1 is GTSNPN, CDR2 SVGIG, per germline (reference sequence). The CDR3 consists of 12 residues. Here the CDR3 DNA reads TGTGCCTGGAGCAGGGGCCCGCGAGAGCAGTTCTTC. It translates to CAWSRGPREQFF.

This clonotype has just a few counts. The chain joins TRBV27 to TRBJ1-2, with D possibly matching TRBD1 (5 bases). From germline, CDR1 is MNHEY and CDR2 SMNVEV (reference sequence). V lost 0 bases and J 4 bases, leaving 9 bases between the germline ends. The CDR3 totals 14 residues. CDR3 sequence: CASSLSPDSYGYTF. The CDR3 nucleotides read TGTGCCAGCAGTTTATCCCCAGACAGCTATGGCTACACCTTC.

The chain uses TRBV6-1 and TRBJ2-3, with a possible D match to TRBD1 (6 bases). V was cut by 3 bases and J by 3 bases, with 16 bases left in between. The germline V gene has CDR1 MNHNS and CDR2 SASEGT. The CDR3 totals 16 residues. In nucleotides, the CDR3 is TGTGCCAGCAGTGATTTCCAGGGGAGAGTTACAGATACGCAGTATTTT. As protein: CASSDFQGRVTDTQYF.

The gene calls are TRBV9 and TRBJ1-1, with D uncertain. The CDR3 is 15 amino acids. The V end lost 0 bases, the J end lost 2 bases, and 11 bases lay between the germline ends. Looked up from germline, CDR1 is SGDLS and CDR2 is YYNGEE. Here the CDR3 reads CASSVVARPNTEAFF. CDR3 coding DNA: TGTGCCAGCAGCGTAGTGGCCAGGCCAAACACTGAAGCTTTCTTT. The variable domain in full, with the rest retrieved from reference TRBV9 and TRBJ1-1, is DSGVTQTPKHLITATGQRVTLRCSPRSGDLSVYWYQQSLDQGLQFLIQYYNGEERAKGNILERFSAQQFPDLHSELNLSSLELGDSALYFCASSVVARPNTEAFFGQGTRLTVV.

CDR3 DNA sequence: TGTGCCAGCAGTAACCCGCTGGGGACAGGGTCAGATACGCAGTATTTT. It codes for CASSNPLGTGSDTQYF. J is TRBJ2-3 and V is TRBV6-1; 9 bases map to TRBD1. Germline CDR1 is MNHNS and CDR2 is SASEGT. The ends lost 5 bases at V and 4 bases at J; junction bases unmatched: 10. CDR3 size: 16 residues.

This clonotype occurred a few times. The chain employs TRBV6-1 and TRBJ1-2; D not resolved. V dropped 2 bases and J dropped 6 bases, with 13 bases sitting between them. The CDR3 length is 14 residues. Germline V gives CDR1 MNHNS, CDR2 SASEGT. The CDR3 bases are TGTGCCAGCAGTGAACAGTTGCGCGGTGATGGCTACACCTTC. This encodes CASSEQLRGDGYTF.

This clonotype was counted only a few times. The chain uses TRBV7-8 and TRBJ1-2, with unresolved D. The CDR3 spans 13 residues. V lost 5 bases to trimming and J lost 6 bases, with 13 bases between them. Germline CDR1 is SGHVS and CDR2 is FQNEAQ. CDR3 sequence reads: CASSPPGTDGYTF. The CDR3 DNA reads TGTGCCAGCAGCCCCCCGGGAACGGATGGCTACACCTTC.

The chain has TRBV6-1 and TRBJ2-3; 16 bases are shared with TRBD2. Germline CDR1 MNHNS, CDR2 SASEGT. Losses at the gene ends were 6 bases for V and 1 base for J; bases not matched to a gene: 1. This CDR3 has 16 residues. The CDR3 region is CASRGTSGGGTDTQYF. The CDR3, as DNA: TGTGCCAGCAGAGGGACTAGCGGGGGGGGCACAGATACGCAGTATTTT.

The chain's CDR3 is CASSEMYYGYTF. CDR3 bases: TGTGCCAGCAGTGAGATGTACTATGGCTACACCTTC. J is TRBJ1-2 and V is TRBV12-3 or TRBV12-4; D call uncertain. Trimming stripped 5 bases from V and 3 bases from J, with 7 bases between. CDR3 length equals 12 residues.

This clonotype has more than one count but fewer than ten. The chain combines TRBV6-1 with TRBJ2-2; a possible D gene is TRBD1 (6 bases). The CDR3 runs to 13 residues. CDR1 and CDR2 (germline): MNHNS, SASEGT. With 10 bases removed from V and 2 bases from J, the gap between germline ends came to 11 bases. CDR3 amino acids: CATQGINTGELFF. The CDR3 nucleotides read TGTGCCACACAGGGAATCAACACCGGGGAGCTGTTTTTT.

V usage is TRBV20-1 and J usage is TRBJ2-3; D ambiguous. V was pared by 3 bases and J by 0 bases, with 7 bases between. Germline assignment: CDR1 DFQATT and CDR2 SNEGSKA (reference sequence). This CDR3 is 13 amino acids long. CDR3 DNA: TGCAGTGCTAGCGGACCCAGCACAGATACGCAGTATTTT. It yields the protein CSASGPSTDTQYF.

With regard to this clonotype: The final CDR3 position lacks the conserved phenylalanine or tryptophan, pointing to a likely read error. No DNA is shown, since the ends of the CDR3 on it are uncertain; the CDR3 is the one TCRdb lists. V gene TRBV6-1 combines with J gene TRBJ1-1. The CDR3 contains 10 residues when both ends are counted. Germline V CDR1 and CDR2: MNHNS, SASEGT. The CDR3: CASSPLRGFI.

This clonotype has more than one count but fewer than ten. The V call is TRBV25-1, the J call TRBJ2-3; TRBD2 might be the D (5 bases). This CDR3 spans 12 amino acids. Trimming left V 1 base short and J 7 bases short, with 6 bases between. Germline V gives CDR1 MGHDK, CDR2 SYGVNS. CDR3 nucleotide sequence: TGTGCCAGCAGTGAATCGGGGTATACGCAGTATTTT. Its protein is CASSESGYTQYF.

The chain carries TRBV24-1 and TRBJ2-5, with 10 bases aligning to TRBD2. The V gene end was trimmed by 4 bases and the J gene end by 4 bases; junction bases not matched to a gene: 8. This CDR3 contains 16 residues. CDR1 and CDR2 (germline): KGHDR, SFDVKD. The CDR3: CATSDPVASGGETQYF. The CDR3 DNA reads TGTGCCACCAGTGACCCCGTAGCTAGCGGGGGAGAGACCCAGTACTTC.

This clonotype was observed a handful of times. CDR3 sequence: CASRDADGYTF. Written as DNA, the CDR3 is TGTGCCAGCAGGGACGCCGATGGCTACACCTTC. The chain joins TRBV6-1 to TRBJ1-2; D uncertain. The CDR3 has 11 residues. From germline, CDR1 is MNHNS and CDR2 SASEGT. V lost 6 bases and J 6 bases, leaving 8 bases between the germline ends.

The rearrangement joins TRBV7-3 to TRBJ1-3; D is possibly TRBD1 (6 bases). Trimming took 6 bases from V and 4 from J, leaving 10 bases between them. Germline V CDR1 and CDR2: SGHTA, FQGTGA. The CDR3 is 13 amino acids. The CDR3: CASRETGGNTIYF. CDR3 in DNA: TGTGCCAGCAGAGAGACAGGAGGAAACACCATATATTTT.

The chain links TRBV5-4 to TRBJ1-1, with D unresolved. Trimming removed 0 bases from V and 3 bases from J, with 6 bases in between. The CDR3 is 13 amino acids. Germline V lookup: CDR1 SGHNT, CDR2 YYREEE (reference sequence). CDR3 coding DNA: TGTGCCAGCAGCTTGGCCCCGGACACTGAAGCTTTCTTT. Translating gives CASSLAPDTEAFF.

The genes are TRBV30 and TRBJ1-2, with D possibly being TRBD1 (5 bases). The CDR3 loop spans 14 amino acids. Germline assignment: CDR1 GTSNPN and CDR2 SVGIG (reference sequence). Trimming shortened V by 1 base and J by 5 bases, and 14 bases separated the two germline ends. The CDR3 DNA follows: TGTGCCTGGAGTGGGAGCCGGGGCGCTTATGGCTACACCTTC. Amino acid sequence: CAWSGSRGAYGYTF.

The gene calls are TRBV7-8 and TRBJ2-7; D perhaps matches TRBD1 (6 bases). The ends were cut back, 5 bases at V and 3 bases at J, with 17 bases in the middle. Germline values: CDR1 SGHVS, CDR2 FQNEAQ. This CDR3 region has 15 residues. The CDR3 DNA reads TGTGCCAGCAGCCCGGGACACTTAACGAACTACGAGCAGTACTTC. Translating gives CASSPGHLTNYEQYF.

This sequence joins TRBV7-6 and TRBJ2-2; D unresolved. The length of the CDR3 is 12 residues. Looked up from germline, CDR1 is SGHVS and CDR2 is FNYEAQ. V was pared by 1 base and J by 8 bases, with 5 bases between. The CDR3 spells CASSLVIGELFF. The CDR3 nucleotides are TGTGCCAGCAGCTTAGTTATTGGGGAGCTGTTTTTT.

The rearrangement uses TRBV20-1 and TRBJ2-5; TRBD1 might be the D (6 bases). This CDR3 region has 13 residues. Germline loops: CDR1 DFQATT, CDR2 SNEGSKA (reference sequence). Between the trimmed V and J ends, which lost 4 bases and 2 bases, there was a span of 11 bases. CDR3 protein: CSAKRTAQETQYF. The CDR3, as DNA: TGCAGTGCTAAAAGGACAGCTCAAGAGACCCAGTACTTC.

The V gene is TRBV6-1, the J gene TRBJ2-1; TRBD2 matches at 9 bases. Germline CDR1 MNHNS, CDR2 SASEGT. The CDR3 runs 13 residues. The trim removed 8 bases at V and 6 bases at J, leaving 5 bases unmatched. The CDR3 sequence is CASAGGIINEQFF. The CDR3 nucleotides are TGTGCCAGCGCGGGGGGGATTATCAATGAGCAGTTCTTC.

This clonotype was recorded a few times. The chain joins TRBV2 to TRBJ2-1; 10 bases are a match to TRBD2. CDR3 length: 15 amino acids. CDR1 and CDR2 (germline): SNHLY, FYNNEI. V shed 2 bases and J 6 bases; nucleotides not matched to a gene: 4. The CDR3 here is CASSESSGGTNEQFF. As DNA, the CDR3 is TGTGCCAGCAGTGAAAGTAGCGGGGGGACCAATGAGCAGTTCTTC.